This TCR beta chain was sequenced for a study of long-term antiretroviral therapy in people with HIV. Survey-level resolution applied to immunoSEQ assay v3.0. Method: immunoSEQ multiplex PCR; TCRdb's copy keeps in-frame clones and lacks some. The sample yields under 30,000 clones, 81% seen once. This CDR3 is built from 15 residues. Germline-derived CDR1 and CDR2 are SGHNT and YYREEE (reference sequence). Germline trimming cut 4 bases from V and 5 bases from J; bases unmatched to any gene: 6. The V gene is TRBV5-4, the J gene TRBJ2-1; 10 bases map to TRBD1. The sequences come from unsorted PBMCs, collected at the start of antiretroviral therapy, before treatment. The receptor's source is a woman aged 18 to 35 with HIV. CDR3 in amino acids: CASSDDRGPDNEQFF. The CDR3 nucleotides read TGTGCCAGCAGCGACGACAGGGGGCCCGACAATGAGCAGTTCTTC.